The 19 T cell receptor beta chains below come from one sample, sequenced in a study of blood T cells in healthy people across ages. The use of a sample-barcoded 5' primer and a J-beta primer mix characterized a second PCR of roughly 6 to 11 cycles. Each CDR3 protein gets one entry after TCRdb re-called the 5' RACE reads with MiXCR. The profile covers fewer than 900,000 distinct CDR3 sequences, with roughly 41% appearing a single time and 20% to 25% taken by the ten largest. Sequencing used blood. Receptors originate from a woman in her sixties or seventies in good health.

V gene TRBV11-2 combines with J gene TRBJ2-3, with TRBD2 identical over 11 bases. V was clipped by 5 bases and J by 2 bases; unmatched bases: 3. Germline CDR1 SGHAT, CDR2 FQNNGV. The CDR3 is made up of 15 amino acids. The CDR3 region has the DNA TGTGCCAGCAGCCCTAGCGGGGGGTACACAGATACGCAGTATTTT. It yields the protein CASSPSGGYTDTQYF.

This chain connects TRBV5-1 to TRBJ1-6, with unresolved D. CDR1 and CDR2 from the germline V gene are SGHRS and YFSETQ. V lost 4 bases and J lost 0, with 14 bases in between. The CDR3 has 17 amino acids. The CDR3 sequence is CASSQGPESSYNSPLHF. DNA of the CDR3: TGCGCCAGCAGCCAAGGGCCGGAGAGCTCCTATAATTCACCCCTCCACTTT.

The chain combines TRBV28 with TRBJ2-5, with D possibly being TRBD2 (5 bases). CDR3 size: 16 residues. Germline assignment: CDR1 MDHEN and CDR2 SYDVKM. V gave up 6 bases and J gave up 3 bases, with 20 bases separating them. The CDR3 region has the DNA TGTGCCAGCAGCCCGATTGGGGAGTTAGGCAAAGAGACCCAGTACTTC. This encodes CASSPIGELGKETQYF.

This clonotype was detected only a few times. The rearrangement uses TRBV5-1 and TRBJ1-1; 10 bases are shared with TRBD1. The CDR3 has 14 residues. V lost 4 bases to trimming and J lost 5 bases; unmatched junction nucleotides: 5. The germline gives CDR1 SGHRS, CDR2 YFSETQ. DNA of the CDR3: TGCGCCAGCAGCATTTGGACAGGGGGGACTGAAGCTTTCTTT. This gives the protein CASSIWTGGTEAFF. The whole variable domain, remainder taken from reference TRBV5-1 and TRBJ1-1, is KAGVTQTPRYLIKTRGQQVTLSCSPISGHRSVSWYQQTPGQGLQFLFEYFSETQRNKGNFPGRFSGRQFSNSRSEMNVSTLELGDSALYLCASSIWTGGTEAFFGQGTRLTVV.

The rearrangement joins TRBV4-3 to TRBJ2-5; 7 nucleotides match TRBD1. This CDR3 is 15 amino acids long. Germline V lookup: CDR1 LGHNA, CDR2 YSLEER. V was pared by 4 bases and J by 11 bases, with 16 bases of the junction left unmatched. As DNA, the CDR3 is TGCGCCAGCAGCCTCGGACAGGAACCCTACAATGAGCAGTACTTC. It encodes CASSLGQEPYNEQYF.

The chain carries TRBV6-2 or TRBV6-3 and TRBJ2-1, with a weak D call TRBD1 (6 bases). This CDR3 spans 18 amino acids. Trimming took off 0 bases at V and 0 bases at J, with 15 bases between the two ends. From germline, CDR1 is MNHEY and CDR2 SVGEGT. CDR3 sequence reads: CASSYSREGESSYNEQFF. The CDR3 bases are TGTGCCAGCAGTTACTCGAGAGAGGGGGAGAGCTCCTACAATGAGCAGTTCTTC.

The chain has TRBV27 and TRBJ2-7, with TRBD1 as a possible D gene (6 bases). CDR1 and CDR2 from the germline V gene are MNHEY and SMNVEV (reference sequence). The CDR3 consists of 14 residues. V was pared by 4 bases and J by 3 bases, with 13 bases between. The CDR3 nucleotides read TGTGCCAGCAGTTACAGGGAGAAGGGCTACGAGCAGTACTTC. Translating gives CASSYREKGYEQYF.

The chain employs TRBV7-2 and TRBJ1-2, with no clear D. CDR1 is SGHTA, CDR2 FQGNSA, per germline. This CDR3 is built from 11 residues. With 3 bases removed from V and 10 bases from J, the gap between germline ends came to 9 bases. The CDR3 DNA reads as TGTGCCAGCAGCTTTAACAGAGACTACACCTTC. Translated: CASSFNRDYTF.

To note about this clonotype: A much larger clone is a single base away; this may be a read error. The conserved final phenylalanine or tryptophan is absent from the CDR3, which likely points to a read error. J is TRBJ2-6 and V is TRBV29-1; perhaps TRBD1 as D (6 bases). Germline values: CDR1 SQVTM, CDR2 ANQGSEA. Trimming left V 1 base short and J 0 bases short, with 13 bases between. The CDR3 is 17 amino acids. CDR3 DNA sequence: TGCAGCGTTGAAGGGGCGGACAGAAGCTCTGGGGCCAACGTCCTGACTGTC. Amino acid sequence: CSVEGADRSSGANVLTV.

This clonotype was seen only a few times. V and J are TRBV28 and TRBJ2-1, with 8 bases aligning to TRBD2. This CDR3 is 16 amino acids long. V lost 4 bases and J lost 4; bases outside the gene matches: 9. Germline CDR1 is MDHEN and CDR2 is SYDVKM. The CDR3 spells CASSYTPGRGYNEQFF. DNA for the CDR3: TGTGCCAGCAGTTACACTCCCGGGAGGGGTTACAATGAGCAGTTCTTC.

This chain joins TRBV27 and TRBJ2-5, with D possibly TRBD1 on 6 matching bases. Germline V lookup: CDR1 MNHEY, CDR2 SMNVEV (reference sequence). V was clipped by 1 base and J by 1 base, with 13 bases between them. This CDR3 has 16 residues. The CDR3 loop is CASSLLGQGTQETQYF. The CDR3, as DNA: TGTGCCAGCAGTTTATTAGGTCAGGGGACCCAAGAGACCCAGTACTTC.

The chain joins TRBV2 to TRBJ1-5, with 7 bases fitting TRBD1. The CDR3 loop spans 14 amino acids. Germline loops: CDR1 SNHLY, CDR2 FYNNEI. V dropped 6 bases and J dropped 5; count of bases not matched to a gene: 7. CDR3 sequence (DNA): TGTGCCAGCAGCCAATGGACAGGAGATCAGCCCCAGCATTTT. Translation: CASSQWTGDQPQHF.

The chain employs TRBV12-3 or TRBV12-4 and TRBJ2-3, with D perhaps given as TRBD1 or TRBD2 (5 bases each). V was shortened by 6 bases and J by 4 bases, with 14 bases between the two germline ends. The CDR3 covers 14 residues. CDR3 region: CASRSGTAADTQYF. CDR3 DNA sequence: TGTGCCAGCAGATCCGGGACGGCGGCAGATACGCAGTATTTT.

The chain joins TRBV7-3 to TRBJ1-2; tentatively, D is TRBD1 (5 bases). Germline V gene lookup returns CDR1 SGHTA and CDR2 FQGTGA. Trimming left V 0 bases short and J 0 bases short, with 14 bases between. This CDR3 contains 17 residues. Written as DNA, the CDR3 is TGTGCCAGCAGCTTAACTTCGTCGGGGACTCCTAACTATGGCTACACCTTC. Its protein product is CASSLTSSGTPNYGYTF.

The chain employs TRBV5-6 and TRBJ2-7; D is unclear. V was cut by 2 bases and J by 6 bases, with 15 bases left in between. The CDR3 covers 14 residues. Germline V gene data show CDR1 as SGHDT and CDR2 as YYEEEE. The DNA of the CDR3 is TGTGCCAGCAGCTTTCTGGCCCGACCCGGCGAGCAGTACTTC. Its protein is CASSFLARPGEQYF. The full variable domain, rest sourced from reference TRBV5-6 and TRBJ2-7, is DAGVTQSPTHLIKTRGQQVTLRCSPKSGHDTVSWYQQALGQGPQFIFQYYEEEERQRGNFPDRFSGHQFPNYSSELNVNALLLGDSALYLCASSFLARPGEQYFGPGTRLTVT.

The V call is TRBV28, the J call TRBJ2-5; no clear D gene. This CDR3 contains 13 residues. Between the trimmed V and J ends, which lost 6 bases and 11 bases, there was a span of 19 bases. Per the germline V gene, CDR1 is MDHEN and CDR2 is SYDVKM. The chain's CDR3 is CASSPSSLVGQYF. The DNA for the CDR3 is TGTGCCAGCAGCCCCTCAAGCCTGGTGGGGCAGTACTTC.

The J gene is TRBJ2-7, the V gene TRBV7-2, with 7 bases that match TRBD1. The CDR3 is made up of 17 amino acids. Germline CDR1 is SGHTA and CDR2 is FQGNSA. Losses at the gene ends were 3 bases for V and 4 bases for J; bases not matched to a gene: 15. The CDR3 nucleotides read TGTGCCAGCAGCTTTGCCCTGAGGCGAGGGGGCGGTTACGAGCAGTACTTC. This translates into CASSFALRRGGGYEQYF.

This clonotype was seen at least ten times. The chain couples TRBV13 to TRBJ2-1, with 10 bases fitting TRBD2. CDR3 length: 17 amino acids. The V segment lost 0 bases and the J segment 4 bases; nucleotides outside the gene matches: 6. In germline, CDR1 is PRHDT, CDR2 FYEKMQ (reference sequence). Here the CDR3 reads CASSLGLLAGDYNEQFF. CDR3 in DNA: TGTGCCAGCAGCTTAGGCCTCCTAGCGGGAGATTACAATGAGCAGTTCTTC.

The rearrangement uses TRBV5-5 and TRBJ2-2; 10 bases map to TRBD2. From germline, CDR1 is SGHKS and CDR2 YYEKEE (reference sequence). Losses at the gene ends were 4 bases for V and 9 bases for J; bases not matched to a gene: 15. This CDR3 has 17 amino acids. The CDR3 region is CASSVYSGGTRGRELFF. In nucleotides, the CDR3 is TGTGCCAGCAGCGTATATAGCGGGGGGACTCGGGGGCGGGAGCTGTTTTTT.